The next 13 T cell receptor beta chains were all read from a single sample in a study of tumor and adjacent non-tumor tissue in lung cancer. The library came from three nested PCR rounds adapted from ARM-PCR protocols. TCRdb fed the multiplex PCR reads into MiXCR, producing one record per CDR3 protein. Altogether more than 90,000 distinct CDR3 sequences are present, about 70% being singletons, with the ten largest covering approximately 20%. No cell sorting was done before RNA was extracted from the tissue. The specimen was lung tumor tissue. The source is a man aged 60 to 75 with non-small cell lung cancer.

This clonotype occurred a few times. It may be a read error: a sequence one base away is much more abundant. J is TRBJ2-7 and V is TRBV12-5; 13 positions match TRBD2. Germline V CDR1 and CDR2: LGHNT, FRNRAP. V shed 5 bases and J 3 bases; nucleotides not matched to a gene: 4. CDR3 length: 15 amino acids. In nucleotides, the CDR3 is TGTGCTAGTGGTGCTGGACTAGCGGGGGACTACGAGCAGTACTTC. Protein sequence: CASGAGLAGDYEQYF.

Of note for this clonotype: This could be a read error, since a much larger clone is one nucleotide away. V gene TRBV7-9 combines with J gene TRBJ2-3, with 8 bases that match TRBD2. CDR1 is SEHNR and CDR2 is FQNEAQ in the germline V gene (reference sequence). V lost 5 bases to trimming and J lost 6 bases; unmatched junction nucleotides: 13. CDR3 size: 16 residues. CDR3 sequence (DNA): TGTGCCAGCAGCCCCGATGCGGGGGGACAAAAGGATACGCAGTATTTT. It encodes CASSPDAGGQKDTQYF.

This clonotype was seen ten or more times. The chain links TRBV20-1 to TRBJ1-1; D is possibly TRBD1 (5 bases). Germline values: CDR1 DFQATT, CDR2 SNEGSKA (reference sequence). V lost 6 bases to trimming and J lost 4 bases, with 12 bases between them. The CDR3 covers 12 residues. The CDR3 reads CSAQSGTTEAFF. CDR3 bases: TGCAGTGCCCAGTCAGGGACCACTGAAGCTTTCTTT.

The V and J genes are TRBV6-2 or TRBV6-3 and TRBJ1-3; a possible D gene is TRBD1 (6 bases). Per germline, CDR1 MNHEY and CDR2 SVGEGT. Trimming removed 2 bases from V and 2 bases from J, with 19 bases in between. The CDR3 has 18 amino acids. Written as DNA, the CDR3 is TGTGCCAGCAGTTACCCTACGACAGGACCTGACCCTGGAAACACCATATATTTT. Encoded protein: CASSYPTTGPDPGNTIYF.

As regards this clonotype: One junction end does not reproduce the germline sequence, and a read error may be involved. This chain connects TRBV12-3 or TRBV12-4 to TRBJ1-3; perhaps TRBD1 as D (6 bases). This CDR3 comprises 15 residues. The CDR3 reads CVSSARGTSGNTIYF. The CDR3 nucleotides read TGTGTCAGCAGCGCCAGGGGAACGTCTGGAAACACCATATATTTT.

Ten or more counts support this clonotype. The J gene is TRBJ2-1, the V gene TRBV7-6; D is possibly TRBD2 (6 bases). The CDR3 totals 14 residues. The germline CDR1 and CDR2 sequences are SGHVS and FNYEAQ. Trimming removed 5 bases from V and 0 bases from J, with 8 bases in between. The CDR3 here is CASSREFSYNEQFF. CDR3 coding DNA: TGTGCCAGCAGCCGGGAGTTCTCCTACAATGAGCAGTTCTTC.

The rearrangement uses TRBV7-9 and TRBJ1-1; D perhaps matches TRBD1 (5 bases). This CDR3 comprises 14 residues. CDR1 and CDR2 (germline): SEHNR, FQNEAQ (reference sequence). The chain's CDR3 is CASLFGHRNTEAFF. CDR3 DNA sequence: TGTGCAAGCTTGTTTGGACACCGGAACACTGAAGCTTTCTTT.

About this clonotype: One end of the junction is discordant with germline, which a read error may explain. In DNA, the CDR3 is TGCAGTATTACCCCGGGCCTTCGGCCTCACAAAGAGCAGTTCTTC. It yields the protein CSITPGLRPHKEQFF. The chain joins TRBV20-1 to TRBJ2-1; the D is unclear. This CDR3 has 15 residues. In germline, CDR1 is DFQATT, CDR2 SNEGSKA (reference sequence).

This clonotype came up many times. CDR3 protein: CASSFSGRVHEQYF. CDR3 in DNA: TGTGCCAGCAGCTTTAGCGGGAGGGTCCACGAGCAGTACTTC. The rearrangement uses TRBV7-8 and TRBJ2-7, with TRBD2 matching over 11 bases. The V and J ends lost 3 bases and 5 bases, in that order; junction bases with no gene match: 3. The germline V gene has CDR1 SGHVS and CDR2 FQNEAQ. The CDR3 runs to 14 residues.

This clonotype was counted at least ten times. The rearrangement links TRBV4-1 to TRBJ1-6, with TRBD1 matching 7 bases. CDR1 is MGHRA, CDR2 YSYEKL, per germline. V dropped 6 bases and J dropped 15; count of bases not matched to a gene: 14. The CDR3 sequence is 14 residues long. The CDR3 nucleotides are TGCGCCAGCAGTCCCGGGACAGCCTCAAAAGGCCTCCACTTT. Translated, it gives CASSPGTASKGLHF.

This clonotype has at least ten counts. V usage is TRBV4-3 and J usage is TRBJ2-3; 9 bases are a match to TRBD2. With V trimmed by 5 bases and J by 2 bases, 5 bases remained unmatched. The germline gives CDR1 LGHNA, CDR2 YSLEER. CDR3 length: 15 amino acids. The DNA for the CDR3 is TGCGCCAGCAGCTCTCGACTAGCGGTCACAGATACGCAGTATTTT. It yields the protein CASSSRLAVTDTQYF.

This clonotype was recorded once. A read error may produce the germline difference seen at one junction end. V is TRBV29-1 and J is TRBJ1-4; a weak D match, TRBD1 (6 bases). Germline V gives CDR1 SQVTM, CDR2 ANQGSEA. The CDR3 contains 13 residues. CDR3 sequence: CSAGGATIEKLFF. The CDR3 DNA is TGCAGCGCCGGGGGGGCAACTATTGAAAAACTGTTTTTT.

This clonotype was counted many times. The genes are TRBV13 and TRBJ1-1; tentatively, D is TRBD1 (5 bases). The CDR3 runs to 14 residues. Germline CDR1 is PRHDT and CDR2 is FYEKMQ (reference sequence). The ends were cut back, 3 bases at V and 0 bases at J, with 8 bases in the middle. The chain's CDR3 is CASSFRTLNTEAFF. The CDR3, as DNA: TGTGCCAGCAGCTTCAGGACACTGAACACTGAAGCTTTCTTT.